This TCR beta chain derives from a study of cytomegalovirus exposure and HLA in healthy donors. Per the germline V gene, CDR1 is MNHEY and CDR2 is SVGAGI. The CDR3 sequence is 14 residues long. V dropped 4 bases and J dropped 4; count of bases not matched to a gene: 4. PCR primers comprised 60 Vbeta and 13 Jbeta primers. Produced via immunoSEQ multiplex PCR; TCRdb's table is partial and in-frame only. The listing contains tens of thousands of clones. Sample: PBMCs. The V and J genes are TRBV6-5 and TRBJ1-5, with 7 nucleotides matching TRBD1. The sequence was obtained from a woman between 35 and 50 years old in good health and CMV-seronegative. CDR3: CASSSGTVNQPQHF. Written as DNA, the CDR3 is TGTGCCAGCAGTTCCGGGACAGTAAATCAGCCCCAGCATTTT.